This T cell receptor (beta chain) was obtained from a study of blood T cell repertoires in COVID-19. Data came from immunoSEQ multiplex PCR; TCRdb stores just in-frame clones and leaves some out. Of about 300,000 clones in the sample, around 80% were seen once. The V and J ends lost 1 base and 8 bases respectively, with 17 bases between them. This CDR3 is built from 15 residues. Germline-derived CDR1 and CDR2 are SNHLY and FYNNEI. The sample comprised peripheral blood. This chain uses TRBV2 with TRBJ1-2, with D hard to call. This receptor was obtained from a woman aged 45-60 years with acute or convalescent COVID-19. This CDR3 reads CASSEVGYPSKGYTF. The CDR3 DNA is TGTGCCAGCAGTGAAGTCGGGTATCCTTCGAAGGGCTACACCTTC.